These T cell receptor beta chains were read from a single sample in a study of a mutant IDH1 vaccine in newly diagnosed glioma. Repertoires were generated with immunoSEQ multiplex PCR, while TCRdb's copy carries only in-frame clones and drops some. The table has roughly 70,000 clones, around 86% seen once; the top ten hold around 3%. The specimen was PBMCs, collected from a glioma patient treated with radiotherapy, temozolomide or both. Source of these receptors: a man aged 25 to 45 with glioma. CDR3s include the opening cysteine and the closing phenylalanine or tryptophan. A D gene is named only where the DNA matches it firmly. Clone size is not always given. Where it is, it says once, few, many or a class for expanded clones.

j_gene,v_gene,abundance,d_gene,CDR3nt,CDR3aa
TRBJ1-2,TRBV6-1,-,-,TGTGCCAGCAGTGATGAGGCAGCCCTCTATGGCTACACCTTC,CASSDEAALYGYTF
TRBJ1-2,TRBV15,-,-,TGTGCCACCAGCAGAGAAAGTAGGGGAGAGAGCTATGGCTACACCTTC,CATSRESRGESYGYTF
TRBJ1-6,TRBV5-1,few,-,TGCGCCAGCAGCTTAGGACAGCCGAGCTCCTATAATTCACCCCTCCACTTT,CASSLGQPSSYNSPLHF
TRBJ2-1,TRBV4-2,-,-,TGTGCCAGCAGCCAAGGGAGGTATGAGCAGTTCTTC,CASSQGRYEQFF
TRBJ2-3,TRBV7-9,-,-,TGTGCCAGCAGCCAACCTTCGGGGACAGATACGCAGTATTTT,CASSQPSGTDTQYF
TRBJ1-1,TRBV5-4,-,-,TGTGCCAGCAGCTTGAGTTGGGAGACCAACACTGAAGCTTTCTTT,CASSLSWETNTEAFF
TRBJ1-2,TRBV29-1,-,TRBD1,TGCAGCGCCGAAGACAGGGGGAAGACAACTAACTATGGCTACACCTTC,CSAEDRGKTTNYGYTF
TRBJ1-6,TRBV7-2,-,TRBD1,TGTGCCAGCCGACGCCCCCTCGGGACAGGGAGGATTAATTCACCCCTCCACTTT,CASRRPLGTGRINSPLHF
TRBJ2-5,TRBV10-3,-,TRBD1,TGTGCCATCAGTCGGACAGGGGAAGAGACCCAGTACTTC,CAISRTGEETQYF
TRBJ1-3,TRBV5-1,-,TRBD1,TGCGCCAGCAGCCGGGCCGGGACAGGGCGAAACTCTGGAAACACCATATATTTT,CASSRAGTGRNSGNTIYF
TRBJ1-4,TRBV5-1,-,-,TGCGCCAGCAGCTCCAGCCCCGGGACAAGAAATGAAAAACTGTTTTTT,CASSSSPGTRNEKLFF
TRBJ2-7,TRBV27,-,-,TGTGCCAGCAGTTCCCGGGGCTACGAGCAGTACTTC,CASSSRGYEQYF
TRBJ2-2,TRBV6-4,-,-,TGTGCCAGCAGGCACCGTGGGATGACCGGGGAGCTGTTTTTT,CASRHRGMTGELFF
TRBJ1-4,TRBV6-1,-,-,TGTGCCAGTTCCTCGGGTGGAACTAATGAAAAACTGTTTTTT,CASSSGGTNEKLFF
TRBJ1-1,TRBV19,-,TRBD1,TGTGCCAGTAGTATTCGACAGGGGCGAAGCAATGAAGCTTTCTTT,CASSIRQGRSNEAFF
TRBJ2-1,TRBV10-2,-,TRBD2,TGCGCCTGTGGGACTAGCGGATACAATGAGCAGTTCTTC,CACGTSGYNEQFF
TRBJ2-7,TRBV7-9,once,TRBD1,TGTGCCAGCAGCCGGCCCGGGACAGGTCTAAGCGAGCAGTACTTC,CASSRPGTGLSEQYF
TRBJ2-7,TRBV11-2,once,-,TGTGCCACCAGGGGACTCACCTACGAGCAGTACTTC,CATRGLTYEQYF
TRBJ1-4,TRBV4-2,-,-,TGTGCCAGCAGCCCTGGATGGGGGCTAAAAACAACTAATGAAAAACTGTTTTTT,CASSPGWGLKTTNEKLFF
TRBJ1-6,TRBV5-5,once,-,TGTGCCAGCAGCTTGGGGGCAGGGTTTAATTCACCCCTCCACTTT,CASSLGAGFNSPLHF
TRBJ1-5,TRBV30,few,-,TGTGCTTGGAATGGGGGCCTCAATCAGCCCCAGCATTTT,CAWNGGLNQPQHF
TRBJ1-2,TRBV7-2,-,-,TGTGCCAGCAGCTTCTCCCCCCCTGTGGGCTACACCTTC,CASSFSPPVGYTF
TRBJ2-2,TRBV7-2,-,TRBD2,TGTGCCAGCAGCCGATCCGTCGGGCTAGCGGGGGCCGGGGAGCTGTTTTTT,CASSRSVGLAGAGELFF
TRBJ1-6,TRBV11-2,-,-,TGTGCCAGCAGCAGGACCCGCTCACCCCTCCACTTT,CASSRTRSPLHF
TRBJ2-1,TRBV7-9,-,-,TGTGCCAGCAGGGCAATGTGGAATGAGCAGTTCTTC,CASRAMWNEQFF
TRBJ2-3,TRBV18,-,-,TGTGCCAGCTCTTGGCAGACGGCAGATACGCAGTATTTT,CASSWQTADTQYF
TRBJ1-5,TRBV10-2,few,-,TGCGCCAGCCGGGACAACAATCAGCCCCAGCATTTT,CASRDNNQPQHF
TRBJ1-5,TRBV6-6,-,-,TGTGCCAGCAGTTACCGCTCGGGTGGCAATCAGCCCCAGCATTTT,CASSYRSGGNQPQHF
TRBJ2-7,TRBV6-6,-,-,TGTGCCAGCAGTTACTCGAACGAGCAGTACTTC,CASSYSNEQYF
TRBJ2-3,TRBV15,-,TRBD2,TGTGCCACCAGCAGAGTTGCTCAACTAGCGGGGTTAGATACGCAGTATTTT,CATSRVAQLAGLDTQYF
TRBJ2-2,TRBV6-1,-,TRBD1,TGTGCCAGCAGTGACAGGGGGCCCCCGAACACCGGGGAGCTGTTTTTT,CASSDRGPPNTGELFF
TRBJ2-7,TRBV2,once,TRBD1,TGTGCCAGCAGTGATATCCTCTCGGGACAGGGGATCTCCTACGAGCAGTACTTC,CASSDILSGQGISYEQYF
TRBJ2-3,TRBV10-3,-,TRBD2,TGTGCCATCAGTGACAGCAGCGGGGGGAGGGATACGCAGTATTTT,CAISDSSGGRDTQYF
TRBJ1-5,TRBV6-1,once,-,TGTGCCAGCAGTGAAGCCCTTCACCGGGACCGAGATCAGCCCCAGCATTTT,CASSEALHRDRDQPQHF
TRBJ2-3,TRBV9,-,-,TGTGCCAGCAGCGCTCGACCGGCCACAGATACGCAGTATTTT,CASSARPATDTQYF
TRBJ1-5,TRBV5-1,medium-sized,-,TGCGCCAGCAGCGGGAGGCTGGGTTTCAGCAATCAGCCCCAGCATTTT,CASSGRLGFSNQPQHF
TRBJ2-2,TRBV27,-,TRBD1,TGTGCCAGCAGGGGGACAGGGGGAACCGGGGAGCTGTTTTTT,CASRGTGGTGELFF
TRBJ2-7,TRBV10-3,-,TRBD1,TGTGCCATCAGTGAGCCGGGACAGGCGACCTACGAGCAGTACTTC,CAISEPGQATYEQYF
TRBJ1-5,TRBV6-1,-,-,TGTGCCAGCAGTGAAGAAGAGTCACCGAATCAGCCCCAGCATTTT,CASSEEESPNQPQHF
TRBJ1-5,TRBV19,-,-,TGTGCCAGTAGTCGGCAGGGACTGTATCAGCCCCAGCATTTT,CASSRQGLYQPQHF
TRBJ1-1,TRBV7-6,-,TRBD1,TGTGCCAGCAGCTTTCAGACAGGGCGAATGAACACTGAAGCTTTCTTT,CASSFQTGRMNTEAFF
TRBJ2-1,TRBV5-1,-,TRBD2,TGCGCCAGCAGCGGCGGACTAGCGGGGGGGCTTTCCTACAATGAGCAGTTCTTC,CASSGGLAGGLSYNEQFF
TRBJ1-4,TRBV5-1,-,TRBD1,TGCGCCAGCAGCTTACATCCCTCCGGGACAGATAATGAAAAACTGTTTTTT,CASSLHPSGTDNEKLFF
TRBJ2-7,TRBV10-2,-,-,TGCGCCAGCCGGGACCCCTACTGGGAGCAGTACTTC,CASRDPYWEQYF
TRBJ1-4,TRBV19,-,-,TGTGCCAGTAGTTCCTCAGGGCGGTCTAATGAAAAACTGTTTTTT,CASSSSGRSNEKLFF
TRBJ1-3,TRBV28,-,TRBD1,TGTGCCAGCAGTTTACCACAGGACAGGGGGCAGAGGGGAAACACCATATATTTT,CASSLPQDRGQRGNTIYF
TRBJ2-7,TRBV28,-,-,TGTGCCAGCCGGGACCCAAGCGCCTACGAGCAGTACTTC,CASRDPSAYEQYF
TRBJ1-2,TRBV5-5,-,TRBD1,TGTGCCAGCAGCTTGCTCAGGGGGCGCAACTATGGCTACACCTTC,CASSLLRGRNYGYTF
TRBJ1-5,TRBV18,-,-,TGTGCCAGCTCACAAGATAAATCTAGGAGCCCCCAGCATTTT,CASSQDKSRSPQHF
TRBJ1-4,TRBV7-2,-,-,TGTGCCAGCAGCCCACTTCTAAGGGCGACTAATGAAAAACTGTTTTTT,CASSPLLRATNEKLFF